One sample yielded the 17 T cell receptor beta chains listed below, sequenced in a study of cytomegalovirus exposure and HLA in healthy donors. Both 60 Vbeta primers and 13 Jbeta primers went into the PCR. Produced via immunoSEQ multiplex PCR; TCRdb's table is partial and in-frame only. Among fewer than 65,000 clones, roughly four fifths were seen once, and the ten largest hold 1.5% to 2%. Material for sequencing was PBMCs. The source is a man aged 25-45 years in good health and CMV-seronegative.

The gene calls are TRBV7-9 and TRBJ2-1; tentatively, D is TRBD1 (5 bases). Per the germline V gene, CDR1 is SEHNR and CDR2 is FQNEAQ (reference sequence). The CDR3 covers 14 residues. Trimming pared 3 bases from V and 4 bases from J, leaving 10 bases between. The CDR3 DNA sequence: TGTGCCAGCAGCTTTCAGGGTGATTACAATGAGCAGTTCTTC. It yields the protein CASSFQGDYNEQFF.

V gene TRBV6-5 combines with J gene TRBJ1-1; D possibly corresponds to TRBD1 (5 bases). Trimming left V 2 bases short and J 3 bases short, with 13 bases between. CDR1 is MNHEY, CDR2 SVGAGI, per germline. The CDR3 extends over 15 amino acids. CDR3 region: CASSYTLGGDTEAFF. For the CDR3, the DNA is TGTGCCAGCAGTTACACCTTGGGGGGAGACACTGAAGCTTTCTTT.

This chain joins TRBV7-8 and TRBJ2-7; 9 nucleotides match TRBD1. Per germline, CDR1 SGHVS and CDR2 FQNEAQ. The V segment lost 5 bases and the J segment 4 bases; nucleotides outside the gene matches: 9. The CDR3 is made up of 15 amino acids. The CDR3 DNA reads as TGTGCCAGCAGCATCCCGGGACAGGGAAAGTACGAGCAGTACTTC. Its translation is CASSIPGQGKYEQYF.

This clone appeared a single time. This chain joins TRBV4-2 and TRBJ2-7, with D unclear. Trimming removed 1 base at V and 1 base at J, with 11 bases between. This CDR3 has 15 amino acids. CDR1 and CDR2 (germline): LGHNA, YNFKEQ. The CDR3 here is CASSQVWAASYEQYF. CDR3 nucleotide sequence: TGTGCCAGCAGCCAAGTCTGGGCAGCATCCTACGAGCAGTACTTC.

The rearrangement links TRBV19 to TRBJ2-2; TRBD1 might be the D (6 bases). V was shortened by 6 bases and J by 0 bases, with 11 bases between the two germline ends. CDR1 and CDR2 (germline): LNHDA, SQIVND (reference sequence). The CDR3 has 15 amino acids. The CDR3, as DNA: TGTGCCAGTAGCGCAGACAGGTCGAACACCGGGGAGCTGTTTTTT. Protein sequence: CASSADRSNTGELFF.

The V and J genes are TRBV7-9 and TRBJ2-1, with TRBD2 matching 13 bases. There are 18 residues in the CDR3. V gave up 4 bases and J gave up 4 bases; unmatched junction bases: 10. Germline CDR1 and CDR2: SEHNR and FQNEAQ (reference sequence). The CDR3 region has the DNA TGTGCCAGCAGCTCACTAGCGGGGGGGCGTTCTTTATACAATGAGCAGTTCTTC. The encoded protein is CASSSLAGGRSLYNEQFF.

The chain has TRBV2 and TRBJ2-7, with D possibly being TRBD2 (5 bases). V lost 7 bases, J lost 4 bases, and 17 bases lay in between. Looked up from germline, CDR1 is SNHLY and CDR2 is FYNNEI. The CDR3 loop spans 14 amino acids. CDR3 residues: CASNVESGRYEQYF. CDR3 bases: TGTGCCAGCAACGTCGAAAGCGGACGTTACGAGCAGTACTTC.

This clone appeared once. The chain employs TRBV30 and TRBJ1-4; D possibly corresponds to TRBD1 (5 bases). The germline gives CDR1 GTSNPN, CDR2 SVGIG (reference sequence). V shed 4 bases and J shed 8 bases, with 14 bases lying between them. The CDR3 is made up of 13 amino acids. The CDR3 protein is CAWTPLGGEKLFF. CDR3 in DNA: TGTGCCTGGACGCCTTTGGGGGGGGAAAAACTGTTTTTT.

The chain uses TRBV5-4 and TRBJ2-3, with 12 nucleotides matching TRBD2. This CDR3 comprises 15 residues. V shed 4 bases and J 6 bases; nucleotides not matched to a gene: 6. Germline V gives CDR1 SGHNT, CDR2 YYREEE (reference sequence). The DNA for the CDR3 is TGTGCCAGCAGCCCTAGCGGGGGGGCCGGGGATACGCAGTATTTT. This gives the protein CASSPSGGAGDTQYF.

This chain connects TRBV6-4 to TRBJ2-7, with D possibly TRBD2 on 5 matching bases. Trimming shortened V by 2 bases and J by 3 bases, and 11 bases separated the two germline ends. The CDR3 covers 14 residues. CDR1 MRHNA and CDR2 SNTAGT come from the germline V gene. The CDR3 loop is CASSDEGKDYEQYF. The DNA for the CDR3 is TGTGCCAGCAGTGACGAGGGTAAAGACTACGAGCAGTACTTC.

J is TRBJ2-7 and V is TRBV7-9, with 12 positions matching TRBD2. J lost 7 bases, V lost 2 bases, and 9 bases had no gene match. The CDR3 is made up of 16 amino acids. CDR1 is SEHNR and CDR2 is FQNEAQ in the germline V gene (reference sequence). The DNA of the CDR3 is TGTGCCAGCAGCTTATCTGGGACTAGCGGGTCTAAGGAGCAGTACTTC. It yields the protein CASSLSGTSGSKEQYF. Full variable domain (missing parts from reference TRBV7-9 and TRBJ2-7): DTGVSQNPRHKITKRGQNVTFRCDPISEHNRLYWYRQTLGQGPEFLTYFQNEAQLEKSRLLSDRFSAERPKGSFSTLEIQRTEQGDSAMYLCASSLSGTSGSKEQYFGPGTRLTVT.

This rearrangement joins TRBV7-2 to TRBJ1-1; tentative D call: TRBD1 (6 bases). Looked up from germline, CDR1 is SGHTA and CDR2 is FQGNSA. The CDR3 consists of 13 residues. The V end was cut by 5 bases, the J end by 11 bases, with 18 bases between. CDR3 nucleotide sequence: TGTGCCAGCAGCATACTTCCAGGGGATGGGGCTTTCTTT. It translates to CASSILPGDGAFF.

The rearrangement links TRBV5-4 to TRBJ1-4; TRBD1 aligns across 9 bases. The V gene end was trimmed by 8 bases and the J gene end by 6 bases; junction bases not matched to a gene: 5. Germline V gene sequence: CDR1 SGHNT, CDR2 YYREEE (reference sequence). This CDR3 region has 13 residues. CDR3 in DNA: TGTGCCAGTACCCGGGACAGGGATGAAAAACTGTTTTTT. It is translated as CASTRDRDEKLFF.

The rearrangement links TRBV7-2 to TRBJ1-2; D ambiguous. The CDR3 sequence is 13 residues long. Germline lookup yields CDR1 SGHTA and CDR2 FQGNSA. Trimming cost V 1 base and J 8 bases, with 11 bases left between them. The DNA for the CDR3 is TGTGCCAGCAGCTTAGGGGAGGGCCAGGGCTACACCTTC. This encodes CASSLGEGQGYTF.

As DNA, the CDR3 is TGTGCCTGGAGTGACTACGGGGGACCAAACACTGAAGCTTTCTTT. It encodes CAWSDYGGPNTEAFF. V and J are TRBV30 and TRBJ1-1; D is possibly TRBD1 (5 bases). Germline lookup yields CDR1 GTSNPN and CDR2 SVGIG (reference sequence). The CDR3 spans 15 residues. Trimming took 1 base from V and 2 from J, leaving 14 bases between them. Full variable domain (rest looked up from reference TRBV30 and TRBJ1-1): SQTIHQWPATLVQPVGSPLSLECTVEGTSNPNLYWYRQAAGRGLQLLFYSVGIGQISSEVPQNLSASRPQDRQFILSSKKLLLSDSGFYLCAWSDYGGPNTEAFFGQGTRLTVV.

This clone was picked up a small number of times. The chain employs TRBV5-6 and TRBJ1-3, with D perhaps matching TRBD1 (5 bases). The V end lost 4 bases, the J end lost 4 bases, and 18 bases lay between the germline ends. The CDR3 spans 16 residues. Germline V CDR1 and CDR2: SGHDT, YYEEEE. The CDR3 DNA sequence: TGTGCCAGCAGCCGCGGGAAGGGGACGACGGGAAACACCATATATTTT. Translation: CASSRGKGTTGNTIYF.

This CDR3 reads CASLMRGMAGELFF. The CDR3 DNA reads as TGTGCCTCTCTTATGAGGGGGATGGCCGGGGAGCTGTTTTTT. The chain employs TRBV30 and TRBJ2-2, with a weak D call TRBD1 (6 bases). Per germline, CDR1 GTSNPN and CDR2 SVGIG (reference sequence). V was shortened by 7 bases and J by 6 bases, with 18 bases between the two germline ends. This CDR3 is built from 14 residues.